This TCR beta chain was sequenced for a study of T cells in Graves' hyperthyroidism and ophthalmopathy. Overall study results and limits: Researchers report that a 13 V-J model separated ophthalmopathy from stable hyperthyroidism.

Of note for this clonotype: The target antigen is unknown.

Using RNA transcripts as the source, TCR beta CDR3 regions were amplified. In the first-round RT-PCR of the TCR CDR3, the HTBI primer set was used. TCRdb reanalysed the multiplex PCR reads using MiXCR and keeps one entry per CDR3 protein. The data contain 660,000 or so distinct CDR3 sequences, over 40% of them seen just once; the ten biggest clones take up roughly 7.2%. There are 15 residues in the CDR3. CDR1 and CDR2 (germline): ENHRY, SYGVKD. V shed 2 bases and J shed 1 base, with 9 bases lying between them. It was uncontrolled infection, other autoimmune disease, pregnancy or lactation that excluded patients. Each diagnosis drew on symptoms, thyroxine, TRAb, thyroid ultrasound and orbital computed tomography findings.

Sequencing was performed on peripheral blood or thyroid tissue (not recorded which). The chain couples TRBV10-3 to TRBJ1-5, with D perhaps matching TRBD1 (5 bases). The sequence was collected from an adult man with Graves' disease, either hyperthyroidism or ophthalmopathy (not recorded which). This CDR3 is CAISETGQSNQPQHF. The CDR3 nucleotides are TGTGCCATCAGTGAGACAGGCCAGAGCAATCAGCCCCAGCATTTT.